The sequence of this T cell receptor (beta chain) was determined in a study of cytomegalovirus exposure and HLA in healthy donors. Study-wide points: Confirmation was obtained in vitro that a few CMV-associated chains are specific for CMV antigens.

In the case of this clone: Its antigen is currently unknown.

This PCR relied on a set of 60 Vbeta primers and 13 Jbeta primers. The repertoire was sequenced with immunoSEQ multiplex PCR; TCRdb's copy has only in-frame clones and lacks some. Its listing shows approximately 110,000 clones. Sequenced input: PBMCs. The receptor comes from a man aged 30 to 39 in good health and CMV-seronegative.

The CDR3: CAISENVAGGGYEQYF. Here the CDR3 DNA reads TGTGCCATCAGTGAGAACGTAGCGGGGGGAGGCTACGAGCAGTACTTC. This chain links TRBV10-3 with TRBJ2-7; 10 bases line up with TRBD2. The junction had 7 bases not matched to a gene; V was cut back by 2 bases and J by 3 bases. CDR1 and CDR2 from the germline V gene are ENHRY and SYGVKD. The CDR3 is 16 residues long.